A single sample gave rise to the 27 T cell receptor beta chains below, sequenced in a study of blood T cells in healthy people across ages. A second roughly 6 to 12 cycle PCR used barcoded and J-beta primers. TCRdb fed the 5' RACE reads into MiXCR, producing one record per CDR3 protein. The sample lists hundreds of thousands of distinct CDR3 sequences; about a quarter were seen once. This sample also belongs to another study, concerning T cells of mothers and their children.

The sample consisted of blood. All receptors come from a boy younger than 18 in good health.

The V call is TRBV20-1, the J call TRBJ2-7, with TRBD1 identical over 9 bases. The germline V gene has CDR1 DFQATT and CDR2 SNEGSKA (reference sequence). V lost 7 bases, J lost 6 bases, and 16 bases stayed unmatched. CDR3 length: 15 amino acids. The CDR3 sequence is CSVTDPGTGLIEQYF. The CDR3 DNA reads TGCAGTGTTACAGATCCCGGGACAGGGCTCATCGAGCAGTACTTC.

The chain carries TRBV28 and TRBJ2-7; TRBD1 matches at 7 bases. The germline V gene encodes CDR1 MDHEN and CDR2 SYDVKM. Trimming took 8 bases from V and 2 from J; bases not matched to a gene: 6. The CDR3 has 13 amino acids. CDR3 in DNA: TGTGCCAGCGGCCGGGACAGAGCCTACGAGCAGTACTTC. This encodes CASGRDRAYEQYF.

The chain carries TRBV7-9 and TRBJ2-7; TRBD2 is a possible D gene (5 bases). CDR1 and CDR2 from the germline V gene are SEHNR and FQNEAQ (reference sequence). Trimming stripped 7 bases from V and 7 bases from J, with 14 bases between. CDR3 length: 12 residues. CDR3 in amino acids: CASTSTGMEQYF. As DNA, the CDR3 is TGTGCCAGCACTTCAACGGGAATGGAGCAGTACTTC.

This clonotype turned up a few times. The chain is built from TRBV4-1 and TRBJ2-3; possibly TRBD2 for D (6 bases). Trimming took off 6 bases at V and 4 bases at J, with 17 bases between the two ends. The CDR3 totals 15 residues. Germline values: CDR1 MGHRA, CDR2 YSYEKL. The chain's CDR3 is CASRNPPGGADTQYF. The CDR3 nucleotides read TGCGCCAGCAGGAACCCCCCGGGCGGGGCAGATACGCAGTATTTT.

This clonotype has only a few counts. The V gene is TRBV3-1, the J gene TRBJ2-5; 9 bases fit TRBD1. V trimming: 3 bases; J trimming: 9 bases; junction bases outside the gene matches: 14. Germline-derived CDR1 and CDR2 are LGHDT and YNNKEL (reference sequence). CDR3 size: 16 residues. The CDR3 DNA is TGTGCCAGCAGCCACTGGGACAGGGCGGAAGTCGGTCCCCAGTACTTC. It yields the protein CASSHWDRAEVGPQYF.

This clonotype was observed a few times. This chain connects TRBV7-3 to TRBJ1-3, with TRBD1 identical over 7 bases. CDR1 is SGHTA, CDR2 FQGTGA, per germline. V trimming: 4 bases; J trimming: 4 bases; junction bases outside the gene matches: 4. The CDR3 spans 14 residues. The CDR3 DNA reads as TGTGCCAGCAGCTCACAGGGGAACGGAAACACCATATATTTT. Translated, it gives CASSSQGNGNTIYF.

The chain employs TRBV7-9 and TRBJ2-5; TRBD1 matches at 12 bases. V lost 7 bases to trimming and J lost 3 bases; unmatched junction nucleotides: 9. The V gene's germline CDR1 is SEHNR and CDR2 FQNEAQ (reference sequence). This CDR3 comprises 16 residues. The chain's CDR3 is CASTYPGTGGKETQYF. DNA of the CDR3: TGTGCCAGCACATATCCGGGGACAGGGGGCAAAGAGACCCAGTACTTC.

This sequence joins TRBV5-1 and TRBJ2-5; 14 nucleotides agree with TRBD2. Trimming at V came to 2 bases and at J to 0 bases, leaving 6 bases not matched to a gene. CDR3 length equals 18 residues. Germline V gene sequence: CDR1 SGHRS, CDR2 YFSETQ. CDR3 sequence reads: CASSFQGLAGEYQETQYF. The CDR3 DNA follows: TGCGCCAGCAGCTTCCAGGGACTAGCGGGGGAGTACCAAGAGACCCAGTACTTC. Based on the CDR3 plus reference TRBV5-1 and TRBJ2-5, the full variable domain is KAGVTQTPRYLIKTRGQQVTLSCSPISGHRSVSWYQQTPGQGLQFLFEYFSETQRNKGNFPGRFSGRQFSNSRSEMNVSTLELGDSALYLCASSFQGLAGEYQETQYFGPGTRLLVL.

Here the CDR3 reads CAWRTPGLAGGLTNGANVLTF. The CDR3 region has the DNA TGTGCCTGGAGAACTCCGGGACTAGCGGGGGGGCTTACAAACGGGGCCAACGTCCTGACTTTC. The V call is TRBV30, the J call TRBJ2-6; the match to TRBD2 covers 16 bases. The CDR3 sequence is 21 residues long. Looked up from germline, CDR1 is GTSNPN and CDR2 is SVGIG (reference sequence). With V trimmed by 3 bases and J by 4 bases, 15 bases remained unmatched.

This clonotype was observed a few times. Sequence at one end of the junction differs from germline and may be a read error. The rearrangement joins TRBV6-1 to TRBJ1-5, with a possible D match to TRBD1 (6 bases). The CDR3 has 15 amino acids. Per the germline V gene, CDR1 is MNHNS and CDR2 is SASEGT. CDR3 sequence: CASTLVTGSNRPQHF. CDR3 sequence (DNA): TGTGCCAGCACCCTAGTAACAGGGTCGAATCGGCCCCAGCATTTT.

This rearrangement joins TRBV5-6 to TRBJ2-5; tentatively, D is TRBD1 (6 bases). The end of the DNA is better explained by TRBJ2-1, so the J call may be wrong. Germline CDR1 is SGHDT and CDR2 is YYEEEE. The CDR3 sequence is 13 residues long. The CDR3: CASSPRDRFEQFF. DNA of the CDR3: TGTGCCAGCAGCCCAAGAGACAGGTTTGAGCAGTTCTTC.

CDR3 coding DNA: TGCGCCAGCAGCAAGGACAGGGGGGATCAGCCCCAGCATTTT. Its translation: CASSKDRGDQPQHF. The rearrangement links TRBV5-1 to TRBJ1-5; TRBD1 matches 10 bases. The germline V gene has CDR1 SGHRS and CDR2 YFSETQ. The CDR3 spans 14 residues. V lost 4 bases to trimming and J lost 5 bases; unmatched junction nucleotides: 3.

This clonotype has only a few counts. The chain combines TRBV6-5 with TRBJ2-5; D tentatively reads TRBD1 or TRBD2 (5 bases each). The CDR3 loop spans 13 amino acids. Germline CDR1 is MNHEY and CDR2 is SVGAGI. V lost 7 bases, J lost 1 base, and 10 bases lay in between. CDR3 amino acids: CASTRDGQETQYF. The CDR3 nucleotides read TGTGCCAGCACACGGGACGGCCAAGAGACCCAGTACTTC.

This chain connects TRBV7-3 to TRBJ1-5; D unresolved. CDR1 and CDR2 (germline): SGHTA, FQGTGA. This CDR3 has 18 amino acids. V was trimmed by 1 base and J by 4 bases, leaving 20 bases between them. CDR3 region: CASSLIVWEVSGNQPQHF. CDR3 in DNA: TGTGCCAGCAGCTTAATTGTCTGGGAGGTGTCCGGGAATCAGCCCCAGCATTTT. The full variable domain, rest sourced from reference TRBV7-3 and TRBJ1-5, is GAGVSQTPSNKVTEKGKYVELRCDPISGHTALYWYRQSLGQGPEFLIYFQGTGAADDSGLPNDRFFAVRPEGSVSTLKIQRTERGDSAVYLCASSLIVWEVSGNQPQHFGDGTRLSIL.

For the CDR3, the DNA is TGTGCCAGCTCACCCAGTGGGGGGGGCCCGGGGAAGCAGTACTTC. This encodes CASSPSGGGPGKQYF. The chain uses TRBV7-9 and TRBJ2-1; D is perhaps TRBD2 (7 bases). The end of the DNA is better explained by TRBJ2-7, so the J call may be wrong. Germline loops: CDR1 SEHNR, CDR2 FQNEAQ (reference sequence). The CDR3 length is 15 residues.

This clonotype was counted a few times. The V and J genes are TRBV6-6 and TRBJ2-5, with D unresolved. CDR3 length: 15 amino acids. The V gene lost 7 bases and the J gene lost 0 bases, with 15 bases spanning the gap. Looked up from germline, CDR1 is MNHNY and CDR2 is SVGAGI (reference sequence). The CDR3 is CASTSRFRDQETQYF. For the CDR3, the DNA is TGTGCCAGCACCAGCCGCTTCCGGGACCAAGAGACCCAGTACTTC.

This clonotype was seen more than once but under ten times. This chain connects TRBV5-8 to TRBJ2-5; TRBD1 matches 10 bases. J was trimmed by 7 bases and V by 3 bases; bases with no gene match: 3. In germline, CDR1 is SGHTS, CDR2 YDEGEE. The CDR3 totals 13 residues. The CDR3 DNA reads TGTGCCAGCAGCTCCCGGACAGGGGGGACCCAGTACTTC. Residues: CASSSRTGGTQYF.

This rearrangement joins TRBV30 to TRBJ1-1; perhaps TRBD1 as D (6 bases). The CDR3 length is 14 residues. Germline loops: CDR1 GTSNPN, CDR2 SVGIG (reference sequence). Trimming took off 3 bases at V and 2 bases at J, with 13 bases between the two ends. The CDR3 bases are TGTGCCTGGAGGGGGGCGGCAATAAACACTGAAGCTTTCTTT. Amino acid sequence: CAWRGAAINTEAFF.

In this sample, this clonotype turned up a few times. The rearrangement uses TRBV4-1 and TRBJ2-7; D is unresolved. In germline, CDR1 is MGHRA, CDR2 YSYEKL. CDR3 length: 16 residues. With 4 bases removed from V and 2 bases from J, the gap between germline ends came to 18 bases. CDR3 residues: CASSLKQTILTYEQYF. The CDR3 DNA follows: TGCGCCAGCAGCCTCAAACAGACAATTCTCACCTACGAGCAGTACTTC.

As DNA, the CDR3 is TGCGCCAGCAGCCAAGATCAGTCCGGGGGGGCCGGAGAGCAGTACTTC. Its protein is CASSQDQSGGAGEQYF. This rearrangement joins TRBV4-1 to TRBJ2-7; 8 nucleotides agree with TRBD2. The germline gives CDR1 MGHRA, CDR2 YSYEKL. The CDR3 runs 16 residues. V lost 0 bases, J lost 7 bases, and 11 bases stayed unmatched.

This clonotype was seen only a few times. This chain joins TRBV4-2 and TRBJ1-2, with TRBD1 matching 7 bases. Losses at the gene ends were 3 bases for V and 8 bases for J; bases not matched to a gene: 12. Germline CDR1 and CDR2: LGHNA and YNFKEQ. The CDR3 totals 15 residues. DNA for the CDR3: TGTGCCAGCAGCCAGGAAAGCAGAGGACAGGAGGGCTACACCTTC. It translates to CASSQESRGQEGYTF.

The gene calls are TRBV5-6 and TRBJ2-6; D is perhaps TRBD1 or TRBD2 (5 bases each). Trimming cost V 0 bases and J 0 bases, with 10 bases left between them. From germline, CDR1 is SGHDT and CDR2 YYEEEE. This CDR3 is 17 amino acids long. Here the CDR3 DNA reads TGTGCCAGCAGCTTGGCGGGACCGATCTCTGGGGCCAACGTCCTGACTTTC. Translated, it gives CASSLAGPISGANVLTF.

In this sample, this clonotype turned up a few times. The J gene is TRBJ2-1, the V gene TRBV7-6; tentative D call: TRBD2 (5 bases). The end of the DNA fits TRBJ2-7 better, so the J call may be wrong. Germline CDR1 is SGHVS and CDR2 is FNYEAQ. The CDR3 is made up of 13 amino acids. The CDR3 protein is CASSSGDYYEQYF. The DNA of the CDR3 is TGTGCCAGCAGCTCCGGTGACTACTACGAGCAGTACTTC.

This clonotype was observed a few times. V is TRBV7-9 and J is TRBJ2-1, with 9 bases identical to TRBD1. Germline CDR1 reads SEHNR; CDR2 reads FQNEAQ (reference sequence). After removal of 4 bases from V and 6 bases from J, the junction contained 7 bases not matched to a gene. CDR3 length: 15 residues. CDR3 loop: CASSWDRVEINEQFF. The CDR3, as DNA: TGTGCCAGCAGCTGGGACAGGGTGGAAATCAATGAGCAGTTCTTC.

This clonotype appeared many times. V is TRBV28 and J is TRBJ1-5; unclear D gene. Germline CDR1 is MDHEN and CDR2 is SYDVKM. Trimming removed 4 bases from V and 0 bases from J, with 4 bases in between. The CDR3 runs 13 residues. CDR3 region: CASSSVSNQPQHF. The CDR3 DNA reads TGTGCCAGCAGTTCCGTTAGCAATCAGCCCCAGCATTTT.

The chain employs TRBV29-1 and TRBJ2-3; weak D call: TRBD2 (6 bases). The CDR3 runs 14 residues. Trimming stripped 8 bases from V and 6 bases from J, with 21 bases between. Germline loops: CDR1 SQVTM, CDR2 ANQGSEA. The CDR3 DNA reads TGCAGCATGCAGAGGGGACTGGCCGGGGATACGCAGTATTTT. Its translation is CSMQRGLAGDTQYF.

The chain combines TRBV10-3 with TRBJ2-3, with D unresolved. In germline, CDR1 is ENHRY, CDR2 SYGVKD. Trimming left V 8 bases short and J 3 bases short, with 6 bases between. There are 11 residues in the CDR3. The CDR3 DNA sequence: TGTGCCATCGGCCCAACAGATACGCAGTATTTT. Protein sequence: CAIGPTDTQYF.